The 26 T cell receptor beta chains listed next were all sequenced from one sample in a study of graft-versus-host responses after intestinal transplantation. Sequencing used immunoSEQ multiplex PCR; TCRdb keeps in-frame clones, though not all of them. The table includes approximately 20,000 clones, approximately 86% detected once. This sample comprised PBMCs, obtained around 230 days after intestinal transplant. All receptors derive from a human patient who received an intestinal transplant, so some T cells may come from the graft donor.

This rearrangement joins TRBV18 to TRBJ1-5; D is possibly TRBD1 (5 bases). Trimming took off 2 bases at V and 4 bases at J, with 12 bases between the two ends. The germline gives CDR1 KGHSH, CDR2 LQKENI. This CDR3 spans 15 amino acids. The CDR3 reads CASSPKGNPNQPQHF. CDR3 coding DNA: TGTGCCAGCTCACCAAAGGGGAATCCTAATCAGCCCCAGCATTTT.

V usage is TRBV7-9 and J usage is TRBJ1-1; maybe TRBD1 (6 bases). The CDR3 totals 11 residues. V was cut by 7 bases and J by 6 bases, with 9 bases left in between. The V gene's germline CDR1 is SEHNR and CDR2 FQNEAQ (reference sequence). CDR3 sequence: CASTNRAEAFF. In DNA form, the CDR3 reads TGTGCCAGCACGAACAGGGCTGAAGCTTTCTTT. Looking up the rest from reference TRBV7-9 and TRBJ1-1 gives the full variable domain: DTGVSQNPRHKITKRGQNVTFRCDPISEHNRLYWYRQTLGQGPEFLTYFQNEAQLEKSRLLSDRFSAERPKGSFSTLEIQRTEQGDSAMYLCASTNRAEAFFGQGTRLTVV.

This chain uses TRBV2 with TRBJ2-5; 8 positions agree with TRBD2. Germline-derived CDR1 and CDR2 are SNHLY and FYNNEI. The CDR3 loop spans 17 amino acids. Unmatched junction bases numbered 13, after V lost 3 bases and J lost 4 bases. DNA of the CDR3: TGTGCCAGCAGTGAGGGTTTGATGAGACTAGCGAGAGAGACCCAGTACTTC. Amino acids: CASSEGLMRLARETQYF.

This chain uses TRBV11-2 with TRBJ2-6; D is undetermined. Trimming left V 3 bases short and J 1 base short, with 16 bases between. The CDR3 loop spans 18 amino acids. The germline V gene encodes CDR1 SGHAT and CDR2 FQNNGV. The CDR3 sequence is CASSLGFLLRSGANVLTF. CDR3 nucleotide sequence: TGTGCCAGCAGCTTGGGGTTCCTTTTACGGTCTGGGGCCAACGTCCTGACTTTC.

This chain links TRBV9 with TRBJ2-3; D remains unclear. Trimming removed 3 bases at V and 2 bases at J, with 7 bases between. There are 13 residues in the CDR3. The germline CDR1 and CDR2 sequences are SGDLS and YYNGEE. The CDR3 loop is CASSERFTDTQYF. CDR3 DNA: TGTGCCAGCAGCGAAAGATTCACAGATACGCAGTATTTT.

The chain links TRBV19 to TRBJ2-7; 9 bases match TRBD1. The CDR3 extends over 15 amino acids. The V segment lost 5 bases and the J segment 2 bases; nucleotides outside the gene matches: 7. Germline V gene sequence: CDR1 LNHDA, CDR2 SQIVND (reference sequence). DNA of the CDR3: TGTGCCAGTAGTTCCAACAGGGGGCCCCCCTACGAGCAGTACTTC. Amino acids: CASSSNRGPPYEQYF.

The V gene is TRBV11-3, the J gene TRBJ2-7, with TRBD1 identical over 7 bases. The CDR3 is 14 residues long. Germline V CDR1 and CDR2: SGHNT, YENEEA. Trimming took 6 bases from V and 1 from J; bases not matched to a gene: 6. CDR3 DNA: TGTGCCAGCAGAGGGGGACAGACTTCCTACGAGCAGTACTTC. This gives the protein CASRGGQTSYEQYF.

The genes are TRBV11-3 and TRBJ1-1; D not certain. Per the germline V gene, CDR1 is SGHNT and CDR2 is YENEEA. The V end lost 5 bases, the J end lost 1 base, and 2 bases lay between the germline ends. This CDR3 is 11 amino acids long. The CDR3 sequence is CASSRNTEAFF. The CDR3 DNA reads TGTGCCAGCAGCCGGAACACTGAAGCTTTCTTT.

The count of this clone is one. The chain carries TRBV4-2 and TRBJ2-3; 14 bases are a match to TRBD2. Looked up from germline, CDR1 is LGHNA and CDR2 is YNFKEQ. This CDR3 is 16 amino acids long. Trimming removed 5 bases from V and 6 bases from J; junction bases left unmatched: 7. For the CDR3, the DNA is TGTGCCAGCAGCAGACTAGCGGGGGGGCCGGAGGATACGCAGTATTTT. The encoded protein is CASSRLAGGPEDTQYF.

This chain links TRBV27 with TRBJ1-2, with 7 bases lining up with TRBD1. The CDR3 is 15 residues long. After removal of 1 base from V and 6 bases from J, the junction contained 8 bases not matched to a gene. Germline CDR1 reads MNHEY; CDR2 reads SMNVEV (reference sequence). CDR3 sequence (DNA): TGTGCCAGCAGTTTATTTGACAGGGCGACGGATGGCTACACCTTC. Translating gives CASSLFDRATDGYTF.

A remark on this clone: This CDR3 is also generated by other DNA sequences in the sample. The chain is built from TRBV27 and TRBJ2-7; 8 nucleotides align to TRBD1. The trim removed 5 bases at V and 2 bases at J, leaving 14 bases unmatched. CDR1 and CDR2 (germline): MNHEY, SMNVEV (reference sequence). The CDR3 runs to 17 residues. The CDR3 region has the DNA TGTGCCAGCAGTCCGACAGGGGCCGCGGGGCACCCCTACGAGCAGTACTTC. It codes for CASSPTGAAGHPYEQYF.

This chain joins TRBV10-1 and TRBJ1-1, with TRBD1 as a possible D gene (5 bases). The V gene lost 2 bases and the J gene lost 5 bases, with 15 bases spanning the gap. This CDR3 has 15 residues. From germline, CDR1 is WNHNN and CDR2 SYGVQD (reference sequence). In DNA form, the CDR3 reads TGCGCCAGCAGTGAGGGCTTTTGGGGCGAGACTGAAGCTTTCTTT. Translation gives CASSEGFWGETEAFF.

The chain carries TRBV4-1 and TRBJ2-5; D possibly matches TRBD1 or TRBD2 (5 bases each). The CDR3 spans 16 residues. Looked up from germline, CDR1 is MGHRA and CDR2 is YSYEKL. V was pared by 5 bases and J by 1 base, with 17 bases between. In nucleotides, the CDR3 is TGCGCCAGCAGCTCGAGACCGGGACGAATCCAAGAGACCCAGTACTTC. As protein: CASSSRPGRIQETQYF.

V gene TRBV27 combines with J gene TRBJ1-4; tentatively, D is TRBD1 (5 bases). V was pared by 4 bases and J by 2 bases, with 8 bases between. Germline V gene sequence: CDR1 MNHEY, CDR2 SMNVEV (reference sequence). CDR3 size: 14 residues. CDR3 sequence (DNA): TGTGCCAGCAGTTCAGGGTTTACTAATGAAAAACTGTTTTTT. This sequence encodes CASSSGFTNEKLFF.

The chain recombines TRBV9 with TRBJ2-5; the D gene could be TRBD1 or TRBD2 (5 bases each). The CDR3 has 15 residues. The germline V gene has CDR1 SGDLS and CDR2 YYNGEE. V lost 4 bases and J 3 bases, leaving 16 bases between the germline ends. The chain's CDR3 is CASSLSGRPEETQYF. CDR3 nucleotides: TGTGCCAGCAGCCTTTCGGGACGCCCTGAAGAGACCCAGTACTTC.

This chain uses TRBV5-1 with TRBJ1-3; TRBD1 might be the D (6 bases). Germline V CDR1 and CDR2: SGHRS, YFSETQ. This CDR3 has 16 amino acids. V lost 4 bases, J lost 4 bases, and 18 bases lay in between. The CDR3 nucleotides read TGCGCCAGCAGCCCATACTACTTCAGGGGAGGAAACACCATATATTTT. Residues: CASSPYYFRGGNTIYF. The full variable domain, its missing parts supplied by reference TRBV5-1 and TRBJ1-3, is KAGVTQTPRYLIKTRGQQVTLSCSPISGHRSVSWYQQTPGQGLQFLFEYFSETQRNKGNFPGRFSGRQFSNSRSEMNVSTLELGDSALYLCASSPYYFRGGNTIYFGEGSWLTVV.

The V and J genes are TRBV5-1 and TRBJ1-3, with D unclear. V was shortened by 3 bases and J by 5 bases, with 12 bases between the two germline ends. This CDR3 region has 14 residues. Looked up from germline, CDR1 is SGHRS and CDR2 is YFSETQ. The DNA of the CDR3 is TGCGCCAGCAGCTCAGGCGAGCAGAGAAACACCATATATTTT. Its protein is CASSSGEQRNTIYF.

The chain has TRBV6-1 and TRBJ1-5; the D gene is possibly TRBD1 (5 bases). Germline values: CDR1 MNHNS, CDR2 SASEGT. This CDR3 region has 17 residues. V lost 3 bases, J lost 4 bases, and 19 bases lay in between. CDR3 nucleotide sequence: TGTGCCAGCAGTGACTTCGAGGGGACTATTCGGAATCAGCCCCAGCATTTT. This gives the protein CASSDFEGTIRNQPQHF.

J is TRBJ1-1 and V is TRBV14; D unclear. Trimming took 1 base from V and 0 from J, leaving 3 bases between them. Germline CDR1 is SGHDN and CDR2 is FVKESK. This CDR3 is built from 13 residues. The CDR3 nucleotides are TGTGCCAGCAGCCAAGGAATGAACACTGAAGCTTTCTTT. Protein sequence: CASSQGMNTEAFF.

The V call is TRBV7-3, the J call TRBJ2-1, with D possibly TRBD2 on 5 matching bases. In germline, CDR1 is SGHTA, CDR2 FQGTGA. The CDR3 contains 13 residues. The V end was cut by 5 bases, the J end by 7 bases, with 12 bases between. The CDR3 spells CASSKRLSNEQFF. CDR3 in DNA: TGTGCCAGCAGCAAGCGGCTTTCAAATGAGCAGTTCTTC.

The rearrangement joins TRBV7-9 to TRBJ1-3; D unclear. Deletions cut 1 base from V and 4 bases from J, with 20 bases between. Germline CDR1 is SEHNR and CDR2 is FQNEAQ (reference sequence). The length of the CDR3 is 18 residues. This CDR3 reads CASSLDGTVLLAGNTIYF. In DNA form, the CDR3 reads TGTGCCAGCAGCTTAGATGGAACCGTCCTTTTAGCCGGAAACACCATATATTTT. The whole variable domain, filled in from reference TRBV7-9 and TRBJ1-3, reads DTGVSQNPRHKITKRGQNVTFRCDPISEHNRLYWYRQTLGQGPEFLTYFQNEAQLEKSRLLSDRFSAERPKGSFSTLEIQRTEQGDSAMYLCASSLDGTVLLAGNTIYFGEGSWLTVV.

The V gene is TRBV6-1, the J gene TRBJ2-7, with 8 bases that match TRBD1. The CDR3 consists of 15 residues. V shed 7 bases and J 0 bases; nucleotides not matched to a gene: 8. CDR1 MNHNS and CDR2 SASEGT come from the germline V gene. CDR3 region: CASKPGTGLSYEQYF. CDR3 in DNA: TGTGCCAGCAAACCCGGGACAGGCCTCTCCTACGAGCAGTACTTC.

The CDR3 is CASSYMGPRTHLSPLHF. CDR3 in DNA: TGTGCCAGCAGTTACATGGGGCCCCGGACTCACCTTTCACCCCTCCACTTT. This chain links TRBV27 with TRBJ1-6; TRBD1 might be the D (5 bases). The V end was cut by 4 bases, the J end by 9 bases, with 22 bases between. CDR1 and CDR2 from the germline V gene are MNHEY and SMNVEV (reference sequence). The CDR3 spans 17 residues.

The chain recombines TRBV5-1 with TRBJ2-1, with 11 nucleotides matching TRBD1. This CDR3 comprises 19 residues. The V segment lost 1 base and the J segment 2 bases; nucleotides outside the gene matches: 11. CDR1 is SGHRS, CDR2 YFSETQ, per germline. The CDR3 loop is CASSLWDRGTLGAYNEQFF. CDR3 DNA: TGCGCCAGCAGCTTGTGGGACAGGGGGACCCTCGGGGCCTACAATGAGCAGTTCTTC.

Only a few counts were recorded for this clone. The CDR3: CASSLDVGTSHRYEQYF. CDR3 DNA sequence: TGTGCCAGCAGCTTGGATGTGGGGACATCCCACAGATACGAGCAGTACTTC. The chain joins TRBV5-8 to TRBJ2-7, with a tentative D call TRBD1 (6 bases). Germline assignment: CDR1 SGHTS and CDR2 YDEGEE. V was trimmed by 0 bases and J by 4 bases, leaving 20 bases between them. The CDR3 is made up of 17 amino acids.

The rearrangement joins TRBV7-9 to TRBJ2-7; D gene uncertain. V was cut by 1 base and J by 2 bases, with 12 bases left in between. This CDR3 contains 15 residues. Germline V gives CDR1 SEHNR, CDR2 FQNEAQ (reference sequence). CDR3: CASSLDPRSTYEQYF. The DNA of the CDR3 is TGTGCCAGCAGCTTAGACCCCCGAAGCACCTACGAGCAGTACTTC.